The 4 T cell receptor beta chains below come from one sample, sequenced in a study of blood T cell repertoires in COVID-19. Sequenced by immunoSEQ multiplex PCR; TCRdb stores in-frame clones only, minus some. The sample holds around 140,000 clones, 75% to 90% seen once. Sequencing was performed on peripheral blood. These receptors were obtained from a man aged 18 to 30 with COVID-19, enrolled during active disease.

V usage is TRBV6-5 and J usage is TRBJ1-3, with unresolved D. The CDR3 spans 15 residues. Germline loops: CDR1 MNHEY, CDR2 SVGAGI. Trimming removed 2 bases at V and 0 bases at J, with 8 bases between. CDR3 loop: CASSYDWSSGNTIYF. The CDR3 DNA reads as TGTGCCAGCAGTTACGACTGGAGCTCTGGAAACACCATATATTTT.

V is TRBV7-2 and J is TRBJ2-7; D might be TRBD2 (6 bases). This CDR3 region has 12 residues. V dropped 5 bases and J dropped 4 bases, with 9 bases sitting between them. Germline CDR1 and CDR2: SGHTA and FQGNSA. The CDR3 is CASSAGLYEQYF. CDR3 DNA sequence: TGTGCCAGCAGCGCGGGGTTGTACGAGCAGTACTTC.

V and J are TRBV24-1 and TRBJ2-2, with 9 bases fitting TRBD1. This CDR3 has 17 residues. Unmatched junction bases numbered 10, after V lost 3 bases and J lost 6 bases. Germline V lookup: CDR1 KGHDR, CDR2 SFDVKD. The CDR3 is CATSDARDRVSSGELFF. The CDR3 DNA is TGTGCCACCAGTGATGCCCGGGACAGGGTATCGTCCGGGGAGCTGTTTTTT.

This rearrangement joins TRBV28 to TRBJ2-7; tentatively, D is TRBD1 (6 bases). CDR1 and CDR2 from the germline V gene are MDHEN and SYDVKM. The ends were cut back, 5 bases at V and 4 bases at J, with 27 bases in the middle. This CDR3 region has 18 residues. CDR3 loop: CASSPVIITGPPHYEQYF. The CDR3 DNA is TGTGCCAGCAGTCCCGTAATTATCACAGGGCCACCTCATTACGAGCAGTACTTC.